Shown below are 10 T cell receptor beta chains from a single sample sequenced in a study of identical twins listed by TCRdb under 2016. Libraries were made using 5' RACE. The listed sequencing device is Illumina HiSeq 2000. TCRdb handled the public reads itself, with Q25 trimming in fastp and clone calling in MiXCR, and kept productive beta chains. Identical CDR3 protein sequences are pooled into one entry, listed with their most common genes and DNA. The sample records fewer than 250,000 distinct CDR3 sequences, around 10% of which are singletons. The ten largest clonotypes hold over 4.5% of the sample. The sequencing input was memory (CD45RO+) T cells sorted from blood. The sample's cell subset or site label, in plain terms: CD45RO+ enriched T cells. The receptors were sampled from a young woman in good health.

V is TRBV6-1 and J is TRBJ2-1; perhaps TRBD1 as D (6 bases). Trimming removed 11 bases from V and 1 base from J, with 12 bases in between. Germline V gene lookup returns CDR1 MNHNS and CDR2 SASEGT. The CDR3 covers 13 residues. CDR3 amino acids: CAARDTSYNEQFF. DNA for the CDR3: TGTGCCGCTAGGGACACTTCCTACAATGAGCAGTTCTTC.

This clonotype has a handful of counts. The chain joins TRBV30 to TRBJ1-2; D is unresolved. The V gene's germline CDR1 is GTSNPN and CDR2 SVGIG (reference sequence). This CDR3 comprises 12 residues. V was shortened by 1 base and J by 8 bases, with 11 bases between the two germline ends. The chain's CDR3 is CAWSEEASGYTF. The DNA of the CDR3 is TGTGCCTGGAGTGAGGAAGCATCGGGCTACACCTTC.

This chain joins TRBV10-2 and TRBJ2-7; possibly TRBD1 for D (5 bases). There are 13 residues in the CDR3. Germline V gene sequence: CDR1 WSHSY, CDR2 SAAADI. V lost 0 bases and J lost 5, with 8 bases in between. CDR3 residues: CASSESPQDEQYF. The CDR3 region has the DNA TGCGCCAGCAGTGAGTCCCCACAGGACGAGCAGTACTTC.

The table lists this clonotype with many counts. The V gene is TRBV5-1, the J gene TRBJ2-1; D is possibly TRBD1 or TRBD2 (5 bases each). Trimming pared 0 bases from V and 12 bases from J, leaving 19 bases between. The CDR3 has 15 amino acids. Germline V gene data show CDR1 as SGHRS and CDR2 as YFSETQ. CDR3 sequence: CASSLGGDPILGQFF. In DNA, the CDR3 is TGCGCCAGCAGCTTGGGAGGGGACCCCATACTGGGGCAGTTCTTC.

The sample holds a few counts of this clonotype. The J gene is TRBJ2-7, the V gene TRBV7-9, with D tentatively TRBD1 (5 bases). CDR3 length: 11 residues. Per the germline V gene, CDR1 is SEHNR and CDR2 is FQNEAQ (reference sequence). Between the trimmed V and J ends, which lost 8 bases and 7 bases, there was a span of 12 bases. The CDR3 sequence: CASLGAAEQYF. The CDR3 DNA reads as TGTGCCAGCCTAGGGGCGGCTGAGCAGTACTTC.

The sample holds many counts of this clonotype. The chain joins TRBV5-1 to TRBJ2-2, with D maybe TRBD1 (7 bases). The CDR3 spans 16 residues. The ends were cut back, 2 bases at V and 4 bases at J, with 15 bases in the middle. The germline CDR1 and CDR2 sequences are SGHRS and YFSETQ. The CDR3: CASSFGGTVGTGELFF. In DNA form, the CDR3 reads TGCGCCAGCAGCTTTGGAGGGACAGTGGGCACCGGGGAGCTGTTTTTT.

This clonotype was observed a few times. The rearrangement links TRBV18 to TRBJ2-1, with D perhaps TRBD2 (6 bases). The germline V and J ends were trimmed by 3 bases and 8 bases, with 11 bases remaining between them. The CDR3 runs 13 residues. CDR1 KGHSH and CDR2 LQKENI come from the germline V gene. The CDR3 sequence: CASSPMASDEQFF. CDR3 nucleotides: TGTGCCAGCTCACCCATGGCTAGCGATGAGCAGTTCTTC.

There are a few counts of this clonotype. The genes are TRBV3-1 and TRBJ1-3, with D perhaps TRBD1 (6 bases). Deletions cut 2 bases from V and 2 bases from J, with 10 bases between. CDR1 and CDR2 (germline): LGHDT, YNNKEL (reference sequence). This CDR3 comprises 15 residues. The CDR3 loop is CASSQTDSAGNTIYF. The CDR3 DNA follows: TGTGCCAGCAGCCAAACGGACAGCGCTGGAAACACCATATATTTT. Looking up the rest from reference TRBV3-1 and TRBJ1-3 gives the full variable domain: DTAVSQTPKYLVTQMGNDKSIKCEQNLGHDTMYWYKQDSKKFLKIMFSYNNKELIINETVPNRFSPKSPDKAHLNLHINSLELGDSAVYFCASSQTDSAGNTIYFGEGSWLTVV.

This clonotype was recorded many times. The chain joins TRBV5-1 to TRBJ2-7, with D possibly TRBD1 on 5 matching bases. V was clipped by 0 bases and J by 1 base, with 8 bases between them. The germline gives CDR1 SGHRS, CDR2 YFSETQ. This CDR3 has 14 residues. CDR3 DNA: TGCGCCAGCAGCTTGGGACAGAGGTCCTACGAGCAGTACTTC. It is translated as CASSLGQRSYEQYF.

This clonotype was seen a handful of times. The chain employs TRBV3-1 and TRBJ2-5; a possible D gene is TRBD1 (6 bases). The CDR3 has 15 residues. In germline, CDR1 is LGHDT, CDR2 YNNKEL (reference sequence). The V and J ends lost 4 bases and 2 bases respectively, with 14 bases between them. The CDR3 region is CASSPHRTEQETQYF. The CDR3 region has the DNA TGTGCCAGCAGCCCGCATCGGACAGAACAAGAGACCCAGTACTTC.